The following is a TCR beta chain sequence with its context. What it recognizes is unknown. Libraries were prepared by immunoSEQ multiplex PCR; TCRdb keeps only in-frame clonotypes and omits some of them. The table records under 150,000 clones, 85% to 95% of them present only once. The sample originates from a study of graft-versus-host responses after intestinal transplantation. As for the study in general: Those transplanted obtained multivisceral, liver-intestinal, or isolated intestinal grafts.

The CDR3 sequence is 15 residues long. Germline CDR1 and CDR2: MNHEY and SMNVEV (reference sequence). The V end lost 5 bases, the J end lost 1 base, and 14 bases lay between the germline ends. Study-wide points: Allografts carried high graft-versus-host to host-versus-graft clonal ratios in patients having graft-donor T cell macrochimerism. The authors found GvH clones in recipient marrow, some appearing first in ileum or blood. Circulating GvH clones peaking coincided with falling HvG clones soon after transplant.

V and J are TRBV27 and TRBJ1-1; no definite D call. The material sequenced was unstimulated CD4+ T cells sorted from spleen or lymph node cells, taken before intestinal transplant. This clonotype originated in a human donor who received an intestinal transplant. CDR3: CASSPRPEGNTEAFF. The CDR3 coding sequence is TGTGCCAGCAGTCCCCGACCCGAGGGGAACACTGAAGCTTTCTTT.